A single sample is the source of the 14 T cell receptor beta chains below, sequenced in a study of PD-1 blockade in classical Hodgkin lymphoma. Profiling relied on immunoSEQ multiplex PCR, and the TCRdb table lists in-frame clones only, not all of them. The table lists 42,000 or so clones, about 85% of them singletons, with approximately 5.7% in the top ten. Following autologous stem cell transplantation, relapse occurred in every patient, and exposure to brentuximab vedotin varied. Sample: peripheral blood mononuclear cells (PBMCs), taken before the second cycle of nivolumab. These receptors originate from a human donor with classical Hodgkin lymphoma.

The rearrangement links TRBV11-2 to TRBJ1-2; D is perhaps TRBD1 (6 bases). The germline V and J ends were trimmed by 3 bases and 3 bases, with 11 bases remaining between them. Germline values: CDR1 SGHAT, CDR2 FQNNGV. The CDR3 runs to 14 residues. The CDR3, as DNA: TGTGCCAGCAGCTTTAACAGGGCTGACTATGGCTACACCTTC. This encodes CASSFNRADYGYTF.

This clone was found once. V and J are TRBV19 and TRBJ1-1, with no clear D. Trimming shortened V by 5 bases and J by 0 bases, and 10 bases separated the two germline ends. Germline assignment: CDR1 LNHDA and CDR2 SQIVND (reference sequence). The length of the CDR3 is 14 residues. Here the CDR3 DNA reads TGTGCCAGTAGTCCCCTCGCAGTGAACACTGAAGCTTTCTTT. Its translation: CASSPLAVNTEAFF.

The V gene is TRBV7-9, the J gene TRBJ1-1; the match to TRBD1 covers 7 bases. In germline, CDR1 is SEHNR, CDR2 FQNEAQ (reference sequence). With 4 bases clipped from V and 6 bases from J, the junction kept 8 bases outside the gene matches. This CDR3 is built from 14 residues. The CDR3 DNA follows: TGTGCCAGCAGCTCGGACAGGAGTAGGGCTGAAGCTTTCTTT. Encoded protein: CASSSDRSRAEAFF.

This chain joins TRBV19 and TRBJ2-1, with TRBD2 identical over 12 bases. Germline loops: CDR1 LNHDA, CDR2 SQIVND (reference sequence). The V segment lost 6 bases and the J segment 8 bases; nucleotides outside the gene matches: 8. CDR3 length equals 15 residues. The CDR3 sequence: CASRLLAGGIDEQFF. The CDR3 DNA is TGTGCCAGTAGGCTTCTAGCGGGAGGGATTGATGAGCAGTTCTTC.

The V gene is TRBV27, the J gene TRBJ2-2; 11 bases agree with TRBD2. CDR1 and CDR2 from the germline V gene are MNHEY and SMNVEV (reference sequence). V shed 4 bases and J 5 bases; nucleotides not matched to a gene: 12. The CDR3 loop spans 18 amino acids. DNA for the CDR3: TGTGCCAGCAGTTCATCCATCCGACTAGCGGGATCAACCGGGGAGCTGTTTTTT. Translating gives CASSSSIRLAGSTGELFF.

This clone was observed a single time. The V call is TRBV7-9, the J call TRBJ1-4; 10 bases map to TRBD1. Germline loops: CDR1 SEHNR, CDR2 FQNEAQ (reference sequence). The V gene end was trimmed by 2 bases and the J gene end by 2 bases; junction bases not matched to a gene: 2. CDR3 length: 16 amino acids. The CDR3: CASSLRGQGTNEKLFF. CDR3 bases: TGTGCCAGCAGCTTACGGGGACAGGGGACTAATGAAAAACTGTTTTTT.

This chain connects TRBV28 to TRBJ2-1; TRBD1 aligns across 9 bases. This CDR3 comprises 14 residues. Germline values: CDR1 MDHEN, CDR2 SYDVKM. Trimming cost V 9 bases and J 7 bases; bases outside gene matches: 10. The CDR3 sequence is CASSSGTGLNEQFF. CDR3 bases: TGTGCCAGTAGCTCCGGGACAGGGCTGAATGAGCAGTTCTTC.

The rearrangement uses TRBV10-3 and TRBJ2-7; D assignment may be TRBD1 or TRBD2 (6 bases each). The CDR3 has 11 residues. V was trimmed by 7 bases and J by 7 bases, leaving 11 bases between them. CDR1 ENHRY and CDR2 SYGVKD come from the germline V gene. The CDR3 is CAIMEGGEQYF. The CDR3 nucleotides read TGTGCCATCATGGAGGGGGGTGAGCAGTACTTC.

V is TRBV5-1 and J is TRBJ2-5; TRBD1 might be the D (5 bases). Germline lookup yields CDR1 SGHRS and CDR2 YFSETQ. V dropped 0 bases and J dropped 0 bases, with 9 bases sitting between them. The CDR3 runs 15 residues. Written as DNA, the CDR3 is TGCGCCAGCAGCTTGGGACAGAGGAACCAAGAGACCCAGTACTTC. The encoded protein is CASSLGQRNQETQYF.

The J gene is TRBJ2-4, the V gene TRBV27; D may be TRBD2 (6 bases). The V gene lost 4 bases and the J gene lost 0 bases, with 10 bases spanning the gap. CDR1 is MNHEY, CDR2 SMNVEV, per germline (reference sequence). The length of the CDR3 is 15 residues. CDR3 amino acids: CASSSTSGAKNIQYF. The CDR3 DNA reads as TGTGCCAGCAGTTCGACTAGTGGAGCCAAAAACATTCAGTACTTC.

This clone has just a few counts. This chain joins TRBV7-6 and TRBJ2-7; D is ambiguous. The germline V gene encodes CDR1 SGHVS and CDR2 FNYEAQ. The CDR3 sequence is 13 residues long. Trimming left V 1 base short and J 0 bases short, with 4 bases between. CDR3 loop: CASSLGPSYEQYF. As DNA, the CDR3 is TGTGCCAGCAGCTTAGGCCCCTCCTACGAGCAGTACTTC.

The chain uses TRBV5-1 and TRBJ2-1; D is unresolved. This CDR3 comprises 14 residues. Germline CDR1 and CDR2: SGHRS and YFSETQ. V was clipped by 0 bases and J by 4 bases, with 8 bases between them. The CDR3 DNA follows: TGCGCCAGCAGCTTGGCCGGGCAATACAATGAGCAGTTCTTC. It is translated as CASSLAGQYNEQFF.

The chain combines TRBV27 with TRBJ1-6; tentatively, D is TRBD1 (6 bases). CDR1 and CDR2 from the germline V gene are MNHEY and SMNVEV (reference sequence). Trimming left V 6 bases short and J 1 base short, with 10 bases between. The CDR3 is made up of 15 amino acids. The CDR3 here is CASRGGRSYNSPLHF. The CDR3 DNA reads TGTGCCAGCAGGGGGGGGCGATCCTATAATTCACCCCTCCACTTT.

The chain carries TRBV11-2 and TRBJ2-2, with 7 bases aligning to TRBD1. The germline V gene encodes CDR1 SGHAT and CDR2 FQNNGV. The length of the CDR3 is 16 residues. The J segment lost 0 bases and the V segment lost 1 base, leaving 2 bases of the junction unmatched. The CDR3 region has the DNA TGTGCCAGCAGCTTAGGGCAGGGGGCGAACACCGGGGAGCTGTTTTTT. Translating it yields CASSLGQGANTGELFF.